One sample yielded the 24 T cell receptor beta chains listed below, sequenced in a study of blood T cell repertoires in COVID-19. Sequencing used immunoSEQ multiplex PCR; TCRdb keeps in-frame clones, though not all of them. The repertoire includes 100,000 to 150,000 clones, 60% to 80% of them detected once, and 5.5% sits in the top ten. Sequenced sample: peripheral blood. These receptors were obtained from a man aged 60-69 years with acute or convalescent COVID-19.

This clone was recorded a few times. The chain has TRBV14 and TRBJ2-3; unclear D gene. The CDR3 is 15 amino acids. The germline V gene encodes CDR1 SGHDN and CDR2 FVKESK. V was cut by 0 bases and J by 4 bases, with 11 bases left in between. The CDR3 region has the DNA TGTGCCAGCAGCCAAGACCCCAGTTTGGCAGATACGCAGTATTTT. Its translation: CASSQDPSLADTQYF. The variable domain in full, completed from reference TRBV14 and TRBJ2-3, reads EAGVTQFPSHSVIEKGQTVTLRCDPISGHDNLYWYRRVMGKEIKFLLHFVKESKQDESGMPNNRFLAERTGGTYSTLKVQPAELEDSGVYFCASSQDPSLADTQYFGPGTRLTVL.

The chain joins TRBV23-1 to TRBJ2-7; D remains ambiguous. TRBV23-1 is flagged as an ORF with uncertain function. The CDR3 is 16 amino acids. V was clipped by 1 base and J by 1 base, with 14 bases between them. CDR3 residues: CASSQFGVRRSYEQYF. The CDR3 DNA follows: TGCGCCAGCAGTCAATTCGGCGTCAGGCGATCCTACGAGCAGTACTTC.

This clone was seen a handful of times. The chain is built from TRBV7-9 and TRBJ1-2; D is possibly TRBD1 (6 bases). The V gene's germline CDR1 is SEHNR and CDR2 FQNEAQ (reference sequence). V was cut by 4 bases and J by 4 bases, with 19 bases left in between. This CDR3 has 16 amino acids. The CDR3 is CASSYPDSLSSYGYTF. In DNA form, the CDR3 reads TGTGCCAGCAGCTACCCGGACAGCCTCTCCTCCTATGGCTACACCTTC.

The chain is built from TRBV19 and TRBJ1-2, with TRBD1 identical over 8 bases. The CDR3 sequence is 18 residues long. Losses at the gene ends were 9 bases for V and 6 bases for J; bases not matched to a gene: 24. The germline V gene encodes CDR1 LNHDA and CDR2 SQIVND (reference sequence). CDR3 bases: TGTGCCAGACCGGACAGGGAACTTGTCGGTATGCGGATCGATGGCTACACCTTC. This sequence encodes CARPDRELVGMRIDGYTF. The complete variable domain, with remaining parts taken from reference TRBV19 and TRBJ1-2, reads DGGITQSPKYLFRKEGQNVTLSCEQNLNHDAMYWYRQDPGQGLRLIYYSQIVNDFQKGDIAEGYSVSREKKESFPLTVTSAQKNPTAFYLCARPDRELVGMRIDGYTFGSGTRLTVV.

The chain uses TRBV19 and TRBJ2-4; D gene uncertain. CDR1 and CDR2 from the germline V gene are LNHDA and SQIVND (reference sequence). The CDR3 contains 13 residues. Trimming cost V 0 bases and J 4 bases, with 4 bases left between them. The CDR3 bases are TGTGCCAGTAGTATAGATCGGAAAAACATTCAGTACTTC. It is translated as CASSIDRKNIQYF.

The V call is TRBV3-1 (or the pseudogene TRBV3-2), the J call TRBJ1-5, with D maybe TRBD1 (6 bases). V was pared by 4 bases and J by 4 bases, with 11 bases between. This CDR3 spans 14 amino acids. Germline V gene lookup returns CDR1 LGHDT and CDR2 YNNKEL (reference sequence). The CDR3 DNA follows: TGTGCCAGCAGCCTTAACAGGGATAATCAGCCCCAGCATTTT. Its translation: CASSLNRDNQPQHF.

In DNA form, the CDR3 reads TGTGCCAGCAGTGGGGGACAGGCGGCCGGGGAGCTGTTTTTT. Translation gives CASSGGQAAGELFF. The V call is TRBV2, the J call TRBJ2-2; 8 bases line up with TRBD1. Germline V gene lookup returns CDR1 SNHLY and CDR2 FYNNEI. V trimming: 4 bases; J trimming: 6 bases; junction bases outside the gene matches: 4. CDR3 size: 14 residues.

V usage is TRBV11-2 and J usage is TRBJ2-2, with D unresolved. V was shortened by 8 bases and J by 6 bases, with 13 bases between the two germline ends. This CDR3 has 13 residues. Per the germline V gene, CDR1 is SGHAT and CDR2 is FQNNGV. The CDR3 DNA is TGTGCCAGCCGAAAAACTAATTCCGGGGAGCTGTTTTTT. It translates to CASRKTNSGELFF.

This clone occurred a few times. The genes are TRBV19 and TRBJ1-2; D perhaps matches TRBD1 (6 bases). The CDR3 loop spans 14 amino acids. CDR1 and CDR2 from the germline V gene are LNHDA and SQIVND (reference sequence). Deletions cut 10 bases from V and 4 bases from J, with 19 bases between. DNA for the CDR3: TGTGCCACCATGAATAGGGGAGGGGGCTATGGCTACACCTTC. This sequence encodes CATMNRGGGYGYTF.

The chain has TRBV19 and TRBJ2-2; the D is unclear. CDR3 length equals 12 residues. Germline CDR1 LNHDA, CDR2 SQIVND (reference sequence). Trimming removed 5 bases from V and 8 bases from J, with 9 bases in between. The CDR3 nucleotides read TGTGCCAGTAGTGTAAATTATGGGGAGCTGTTTTTT. It is translated as CASSVNYGELFF.

The J gene is TRBJ2-2, the V gene TRBV6-5, with D unclear. Trimming stripped 6 bases from V and 4 bases from J, with 15 bases between. This CDR3 comprises 15 residues. CDR1 and CDR2 (germline): MNHEY, SVGAGI. CDR3 amino acids: CASRSPFLATGELFF. In DNA, the CDR3 is TGTGCCAGCAGATCCCCCTTCCTGGCCACCGGGGAGCTGTTTTTT.

The rearrangement uses TRBV24-1 and TRBJ1-5, with 10 positions matching TRBD1. The CDR3 loop spans 17 amino acids. V lost 2 bases, J lost 2 bases, and 5 bases stayed unmatched. Germline CDR1 and CDR2: KGHDR and SFDVKD. CDR3 sequence: CATSDSRTGGGNQPQHF. The CDR3 DNA follows: TGTGCCACCAGTGATTCTAGGACAGGGGGAGGCAATCAGCCCCAGCATTTT.

The rearrangement joins TRBV4-1 to TRBJ1-6; 7 nucleotides align to TRBD1. The CDR3 spans 14 residues. Germline V gives CDR1 MGHRA, CDR2 YSYEKL. V lost 4 bases to trimming and J lost 7 bases; unmatched junction nucleotides: 4. The CDR3 DNA reads TGCGCCAGCAGCCCGCAGACAGGGAATTCACCCCTCCACTTT. Translated, it gives CASSPQTGNSPLHF.

The chain carries TRBV29-1 and TRBJ1-1; D is undetermined. The V and J ends lost 4 bases and 6 bases respectively, with 12 bases between them. CDR1 is SQVTM and CDR2 is ANQGSEA in the germline V gene. The CDR3 consists of 12 residues. CDR3 nucleotide sequence: TGCAGCGTTGTAGCCCGGGTCGCTGAAGCTTTCTTT. Protein: CSVVARVAEAFF.

The chain is built from TRBV27 and TRBJ1-2; TRBD1 aligns across 7 bases. This CDR3 region has 13 residues. J was trimmed by 8 bases and V by 6 bases; bases with no gene match: 9. CDR1 is MNHEY, CDR2 SMNVEV, per germline (reference sequence). The CDR3 sequence: CASRYRDRAGYTF. CDR3 coding DNA: TGTGCCAGCAGATACAGAGACAGGGCGGGCTACACCTTC.

This clone was seen only once. V usage is TRBV19 and J usage is TRBJ2-1; 11 nucleotides line up with TRBD2. V lost 9 bases and J lost 5; bases outside the gene matches: 15. This CDR3 region has 17 residues. Germline CDR1 is LNHDA and CDR2 is SQIVND (reference sequence). CDR3 nucleotides: TGTGCCAGCGAGGAAATAGCGGGAGGGTTACATAACAATGAGCAGTTCTTC. It yields the protein CASEEIAGGLHNNEQFF.

The gene calls are TRBV24-1 and TRBJ1-2, with 8 bases that match TRBD1. This CDR3 comprises 16 residues. V dropped 4 bases and J dropped 7; count of bases not matched to a gene: 13. Germline V gene data show CDR1 as KGHDR and CDR2 as SFDVKD. This CDR3 is CATSDPTGEKLGGYTF. CDR3 bases: TGTGCCACCAGTGACCCGACAGGGGAAAAGTTAGGTGGCTACACCTTC.

This sequence joins TRBV10-3 and TRBJ1-1; D unresolved. This CDR3 has 13 amino acids. Trimming cost V 4 bases and J 0 bases, with 6 bases left between them. Germline assignment: CDR1 ENHRY and CDR2 SYGVKD. The CDR3 DNA reads as TGTGCCATCAGTGGAGGGATGAACACTGAAGCTTTCTTT. This gives the protein CAISGGMNTEAFF.

The chain uses TRBV7-3 and TRBJ2-5; TRBD2 aligns across 8 bases. The CDR3 spans 15 residues. Germline V gives CDR1 SGHTA, CDR2 FQGTGA. V dropped 2 bases and J dropped 5; count of bases not matched to a gene: 7. CDR3: CASSLHPGGTETQYF. For the CDR3, the DNA is TGTGCCAGCAGCTTACATCCGGGAGGGACGGAGACCCAGTACTTC.

In this sample, this clone turned up once. The rearrangement joins TRBV5-1 to TRBJ1-2; D not certain. V was cut by 4 bases and J by 5 bases, with 21 bases left in between. Germline V CDR1 and CDR2: SGHRS, YFSETQ. The CDR3 has 16 amino acids. CDR3 nucleotide sequence: TGCGCCAGCAGCCCCGGCGGGCGAACAGTACCTTATGGCTACACCTTC. This sequence encodes CASSPGGRTVPYGYTF.

CDR3 sequence (DNA): TGTGCCAGCAGTCCGGGACTAGCGGGAGCGTACAATGAGCAGTTCTTC. This codes for CASSPGLAGAYNEQFF. The J gene is TRBJ2-1, the V gene TRBV28, with 14 bases that match TRBD2. Germline CDR1 MDHEN, CDR2 SYDVKM. This CDR3 region has 16 residues. V trimming: 5 bases; J trimming: 4 bases; junction bases outside the gene matches: 4.

In the case of this clone: Within the sample, other DNA sequences also encode this same CDR3. CDR3 DNA sequence: TGTGCCAGCAGGGTGGGACAGAACTATGGCTACACCTTC. It translates to CASRVGQNYGYTF. The chain has TRBV2 and TRBJ1-2, with 7 positions matching TRBD1. V lost 6 bases to trimming and J lost 2 bases; unmatched junction nucleotides: 3. The CDR3 sequence is 13 residues long. Germline V gene data show CDR1 as SNHLY and CDR2 as FYNNEI.

In its sample, this clone was seen once. V gene TRBV18 combines with J gene TRBJ1-5; 8 bases are shared with TRBD1. This CDR3 has 14 residues. V lost 4 bases and J lost 1; bases outside the gene matches: 0. Germline values: CDR1 KGHSH, CDR2 LQKENI. The CDR3 protein is CASSRDRSNQPQHF. The CDR3 bases are TGTGCCAGCTCACGGGACAGGAGCAATCAGCCCCAGCATTTT. Complete variable domain (other parts from reference TRBV18 and TRBJ1-5): NAGVMQNPRHLVRRRGQEARLRCSPMKGHSHVYWYRQLPEEGLKFMVYLQKENIIDESGMPKERFSAEFPKEGPSILRIQQVVRGDSAAYFCASSRDRSNQPQHFGDGTRLSIL.

The chain employs TRBV19 and TRBJ2-2; 7 positions match TRBD1. With V trimmed by 8 bases and J by 6 bases, 9 bases remained unmatched. This CDR3 is built from 14 residues. CDR1 and CDR2 (germline): LNHDA, SQIVND (reference sequence). The CDR3 region is CASVDRVGPGELFF. CDR3 DNA: TGTGCCAGTGTTGACAGGGTGGGTCCCGGGGAGCTGTTTTTT.